Listed here are 11 T cell receptor beta chains from one sample, sequenced in a study of long-term antiretroviral therapy in people with HIV. Sequencing relied on immunoSEQ assay v3.0, run at survey level. Repertoires were generated with immunoSEQ multiplex PCR, while TCRdb's copy carries only in-frame clones and drops some. The sample holds roughly 38,000 clones, around 82% seen once. Sequencing was performed on unsorted PBMCs, taken 0.3 years after starting antiretroviral therapy. The source of these receptors is a young man with HIV.

The V gene is TRBV18, the J gene TRBJ1-3; 10 bases are shared with TRBD1. The V gene end was trimmed by 6 bases and the J gene end by 0 bases; junction bases not matched to a gene: 14. The CDR3 runs to 19 residues. Looked up from germline, CDR1 is KGHSH and CDR2 is LQKENI. CDR3 DNA: TGTGCCAGCTCTCCGACCGGGACAGGGGTCCCGACCTCTGGAAACACCATATATTTT. It encodes CASSPTGTGVPTSGNTIYF.

This clone was detected only once. CDR3 DNA: TGTGCCAGCAGCTTACCACAGGGGGCCGATGAGCAGTTCTTC. Its translation is CASSLPQGADEQFF. The genes are TRBV7-8 and TRBJ2-1; 9 bases match TRBD1. The CDR3 is 14 residues long. The trim removed 2 bases at V and 8 bases at J, leaving 4 bases unmatched. Germline V lookup: CDR1 SGHVS, CDR2 FQNEAQ.

This clone was detected once. This CDR3 is CASSSTGGGGYTF. CDR3 in DNA: TGTGCCAGCAGCTCAACAGGGGGCGGTGGCTACACCTTC. J is TRBJ1-2 and V is TRBV7-3; TRBD1 matches 9 bases. Germline CDR1 reads SGHTA; CDR2 reads FQGTGA. The length of the CDR3 is 13 residues. J was trimmed by 7 bases and V by 4 bases; bases with no gene match: 4.

In its sample, this clone was seen once. V and J are TRBV30 and TRBJ2-6; TRBD1 or TRBD2 may be the D gene (6 bases each). V was trimmed by 2 bases and J by 4 bases, leaving 18 bases between them. In germline, CDR1 is GTSNPN, CDR2 SVGIG (reference sequence). This CDR3 comprises 17 residues. CDR3 nucleotide sequence: TGTGCCTGGAGTCGGGGAACAGGGAGGTCAGGGGCCAACGTCCTGACTTTC. This gives the protein CAWSRGTGRSGANVLTF.

This chain uses TRBV10-1 with TRBJ2-3; no firm D call. Germline CDR1 reads WNHNN; CDR2 reads SYGVQD (reference sequence). CDR3 length: 13 amino acids. Between the trimmed V and J ends, which lost 5 bases and 3 bases, there was a span of 9 bases. The CDR3 nucleotides read TGCGCCAGCAGTCAAGCCGGAACAGATACGCAGTATTTT. The encoded protein is CASSQAGTDTQYF.

The chain recombines TRBV19 with TRBJ2-6; no definite D call. There are 16 residues in the CDR3. Germline lookup yields CDR1 LNHDA and CDR2 SQIVND (reference sequence). V was cut by 2 bases and J by 0 bases, with 8 bases left in between. CDR3 sequence (DNA): TGTGCCAGTAGTATATTCCCGGACTCTGGGGCCAACGTCCTGACTTTC. Its translation: CASSIFPDSGANVLTF.

The chain uses TRBV2 and TRBJ2-1; TRBD2 matches 9 bases. This CDR3 comprises 14 residues. Germline V lookup: CDR1 SNHLY, CDR2 FYNNEI. Trimming cost V 4 bases and J 4 bases; bases outside gene matches: 2. The CDR3 DNA follows: TGTGCCAGCAGTGCCCTAGCGGGGTACAATGAGCAGTTCTTC. Protein sequence: CASSALAGYNEQFF.

V gene TRBV4-2 combines with J gene TRBJ2-7; the match to TRBD2 covers 15 bases. Trimming at V came to 1 base and at J to 5 bases, leaving 6 bases not matched to a gene. The CDR3 spans 17 residues. CDR1 and CDR2 from the germline V gene are LGHNA and YNFKEQ. The CDR3 nucleotides read TGTGCCAGCAGCCAAGGGACTAGCGGGAGGGCCTACAACGAGCAGTACTTC. Protein product: CASSQGTSGRAYNEQYF.

The chain employs TRBV30 and TRBJ2-1; 10 bases are a match to TRBD2. The CDR3 extends over 13 amino acids. V gave up 4 bases and J gave up 7 bases; unmatched junction bases: 4. CDR1 is GTSNPN, CDR2 SVGIG, per germline (reference sequence). The CDR3 loop is CAWTSGGKNEQFF. DNA of the CDR3: TGTGCCTGGACTAGCGGGGGTAAGAATGAGCAGTTCTTC.

The V call is TRBV29-1, the J call TRBJ2-3; 7 bases fit TRBD1. Unmatched junction bases numbered 2, after V lost 4 bases and J lost 1 base. The CDR3 runs to 13 residues. Germline-derived CDR1 and CDR2 are SQVTM and ANQGSEA. In DNA form, the CDR3 reads TGCAGCGTTGCAGGACAGGGCACAGATACGCAGTATTTT. Its translation is CSVAGQGTDTQYF.

This clone has a single count. The gene calls are TRBV5-6 and TRBJ2-7, with 10 bases fitting TRBD1. The trim removed 3 bases at V and 6 bases at J, leaving 9 bases unmatched. This CDR3 has 15 amino acids. Per the germline V gene, CDR1 is SGHDT and CDR2 is YYEEEE. CDR3 sequence (DNA): TGTGCCAGCAGCTCGTCCGGGACAGGGGAAGGCGAGCAGTACTTC. This sequence encodes CASSSSGTGEGEQYF.